This T cell receptor beta chain appears in the sequencing data of a study of cytomegalovirus exposure and HLA in healthy donors. This clone was observed a handful of times. The target antigen is unknown. Trimming took 6 bases from V and 2 from J; bases not matched to a gene: 4. In germline, CDR1 is SNHLY, CDR2 FYNNEI. CDR3 length: 14 amino acids. PCR amplification relied on 60 Vbeta primers (plus 13 Jbeta primers). The repertoire was sequenced with immunoSEQ multiplex PCR; TCRdb's copy has only in-frame clones and lacks some. The table includes approximately 150,000 clones, roughly 9.4% detected once. Study results and limitations: High sensitivity and specificity were reportedly achieved when the classifier diagnosed cytomegalovirus status. Earlier analysis looked at TCR beta V segments, and most were productive about 90% or about 30% of the time.

The J gene is TRBJ2-7, the V gene TRBV2; 10 nucleotides match TRBD1. What was sequenced was PBMCs. The TCR was taken from a male donor in good health and CMV-seronegative. The CDR3 DNA is TGTGCCAGCAGAGCGGGACAGGGGCCCTACGAGCAGTACTTC. Amino acid sequence: CASRAGQGPYEQYF.